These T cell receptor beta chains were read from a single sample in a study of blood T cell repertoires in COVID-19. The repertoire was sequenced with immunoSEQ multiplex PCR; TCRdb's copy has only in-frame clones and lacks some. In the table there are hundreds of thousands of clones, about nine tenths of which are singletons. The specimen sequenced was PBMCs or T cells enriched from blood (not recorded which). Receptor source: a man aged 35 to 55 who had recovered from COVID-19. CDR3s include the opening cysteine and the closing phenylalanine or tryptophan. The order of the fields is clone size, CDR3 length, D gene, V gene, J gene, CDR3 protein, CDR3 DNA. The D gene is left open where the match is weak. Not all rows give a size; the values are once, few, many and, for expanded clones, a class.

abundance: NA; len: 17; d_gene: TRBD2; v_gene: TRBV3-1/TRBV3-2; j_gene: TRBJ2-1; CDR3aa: CASSLGTSGSAYNEQFF; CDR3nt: TGTGCCAGCAGCCTTGGGACTAGCGGGAGCGCCTACAATGAGCAGTTCTTC
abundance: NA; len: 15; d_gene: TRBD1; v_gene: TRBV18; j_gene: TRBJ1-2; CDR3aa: CASSPRQGAIHGYTF; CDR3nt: TGTGCCAGCTCGCCGCGACAGGGGGCGATTCATGGCTACACCTTC
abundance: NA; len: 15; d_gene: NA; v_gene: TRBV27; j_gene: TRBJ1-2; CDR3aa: CASSLAGAWGYGYTF; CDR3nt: TGTGCCAGCAGTTTAGCGGGGGCCTGGGGCTATGGCTACACCTTC
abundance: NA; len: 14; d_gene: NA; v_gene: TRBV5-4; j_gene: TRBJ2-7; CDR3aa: CASSRGGPSYEQYF; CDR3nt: TGTGCCAGCAGCAGGGGTGGACCGTCCTACGAGCAGTACTTC
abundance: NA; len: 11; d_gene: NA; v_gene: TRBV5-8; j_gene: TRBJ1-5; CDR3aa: CASTAGQPQHF; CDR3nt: TGTGCCAGCACCGCCGGGCAGCCCCAGCATTTT
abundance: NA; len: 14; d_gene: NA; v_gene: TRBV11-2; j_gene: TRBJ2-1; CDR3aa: CASSSLRGGGEQFF; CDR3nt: TGTGCCAGCAGCTCCCTTCGCGGGGGCGGTGAGCAGTTCTTC
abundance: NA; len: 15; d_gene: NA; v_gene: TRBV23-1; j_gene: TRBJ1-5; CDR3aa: CASSQSGRGNQPQHF; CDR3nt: TGCGCCAGCAGTCAATCTGGCAGGGGCAATCAGCCCCAGCATTTT
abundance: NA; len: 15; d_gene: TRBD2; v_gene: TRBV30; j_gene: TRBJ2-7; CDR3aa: CAWSAQTGGLGEQYF; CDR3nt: TGTGCCTGGAGTGCGCAAACGGGGGGGCTGGGCGAGCAGTACTTC
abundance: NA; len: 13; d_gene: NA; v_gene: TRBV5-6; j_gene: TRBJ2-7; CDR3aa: CASRRTGYYEQYF; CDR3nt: TGTGCCAGCAGACGTACAGGGTACTACGAGCAGTACTTC
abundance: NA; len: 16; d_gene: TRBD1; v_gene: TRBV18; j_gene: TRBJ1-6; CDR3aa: CASSLQDRGGDSPLHF; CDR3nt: TGTGCCAGCTCACTTCAGGACAGGGGTGGTGATTCACCCCTCCACTTT
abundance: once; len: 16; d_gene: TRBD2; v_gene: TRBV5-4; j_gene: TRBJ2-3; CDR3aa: CASSALAGGGTDTQYF; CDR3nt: TGTGCCAGCAGCGCACTAGCGGGAGGGGGCACAGATACGCAGTATTTT
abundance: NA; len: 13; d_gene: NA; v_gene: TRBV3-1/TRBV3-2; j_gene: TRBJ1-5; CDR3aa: CASSQGENQPQHF; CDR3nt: TGTGCCAGCAGCCAAGGCGAAAATCAGCCCCAGCATTTT
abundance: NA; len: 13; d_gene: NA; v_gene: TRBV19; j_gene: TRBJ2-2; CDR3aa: CASSIFWERELFF; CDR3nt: TGTGCCAGTAGTATCTTCTGGGAGAGGGAGCTGTTTTTT
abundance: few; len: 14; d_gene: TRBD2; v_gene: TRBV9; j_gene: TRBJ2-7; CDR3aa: CASSVLAGPYEQYF; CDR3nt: TGTGCCAGCAGCGTCCTAGCGGGACCCTACGAGCAGTACTTC
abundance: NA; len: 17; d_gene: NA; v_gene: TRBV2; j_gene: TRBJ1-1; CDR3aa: CASSEARFRAVNTEAFF; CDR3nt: TGTGCCAGCAGTGAAGCGCGTTTCAGGGCAGTGAACACTGAAGCTTTCTTT
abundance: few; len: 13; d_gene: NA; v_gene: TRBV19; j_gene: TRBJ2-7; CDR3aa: CASGRDPQYEQYF; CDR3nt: TGTGCCAGTGGGCGGGACCCTCAATACGAGCAGTACTTC
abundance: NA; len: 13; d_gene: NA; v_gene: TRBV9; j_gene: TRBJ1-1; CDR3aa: CASSAGRQTEAFF; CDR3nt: TGTGCCAGCAGCGCTGGAAGACAGACTGAAGCTTTCTTT
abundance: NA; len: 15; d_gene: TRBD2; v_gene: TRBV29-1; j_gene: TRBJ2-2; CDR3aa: CSVEGLAGVNGELFF; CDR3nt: TGCAGCGTTGAAGGGCTAGCGGGAGTCAACGGGGAGCTGTTTTTT
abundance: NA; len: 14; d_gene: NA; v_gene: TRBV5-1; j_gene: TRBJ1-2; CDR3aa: CASSLGQPDYGYTF; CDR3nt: TGCGCCAGCAGCCTAGGACAGCCTGACTATGGCTACACCTTC
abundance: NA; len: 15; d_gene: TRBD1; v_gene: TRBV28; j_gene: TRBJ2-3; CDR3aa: CASSPGQGSTDTQYF; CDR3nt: TGTGCCAGCAGTCCGGGACAGGGGAGCACAGATACGCAGTATTTT
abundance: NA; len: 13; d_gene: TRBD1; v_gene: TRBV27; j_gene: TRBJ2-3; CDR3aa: CASSGQGTDTQYF; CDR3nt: TGTGCCAGCAGTGGACAGGGAACAGATACGCAGTATTTT
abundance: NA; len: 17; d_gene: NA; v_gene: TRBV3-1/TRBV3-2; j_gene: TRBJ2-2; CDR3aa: CASSRYHPSVNTGELFF; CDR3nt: TGTGCCAGCAGCCGATACCACCCTAGCGTGAACACCGGGGAGCTGTTTTTT